This T cell receptor (beta chain) came from a study of blood T cells in healthy people across ages. Study observations and caveats: Getting older went along with TCR beta diversity per million T cells dropping roughly linearly. In long-lived donors, naive CD4+ cell counts and diversity exceeded those of aged donors.

This clonotype was picked up many times. Antigen: not known. Per sample, a minimum of 6 million PBMCs were isolated. The use of a sample-barcoded 5' primer and a J-beta primer mix characterized a second PCR of roughly 6 to 12 cycles. TCRdb analysed the 5' RACE reads with MiXCR anew, one entry per CDR3 protein. The repertoire includes roughly 900,000 distinct CDR3 sequences, less than 35% of them detected once, and approximately 15% sits in the top ten. V was trimmed by 3 bases and J by 2 bases, leaving 15 bases between them. Per the germline V gene, CDR1 is ENHRY and CDR2 is SYGVKD. The CDR3 loop spans 16 amino acids.

The chain links TRBV10-3 to TRBJ2-3, with D perhaps assigned TRBD1 or TRBD2 (6 bases each). The clonotype comes from a woman aged 80 or over in good health. The sequenced material came from blood. The CDR3 DNA reads TGTGCCATCAGTGAAGGAGGGGGGATCCCCACAGATACGCAGTATTTT. It specifies CAISEGGGIPTDTQYF.